The clone carrying this T cell receptor beta chain occurred many times. This sample is drawn from a study of low-dose radiotherapy and immunotherapy resistance in tumors. Time point indicated: before trial treatment. Every donor was treated with nivolumab, ipilimumab, aspirin, low-dose cyclophosphamide and also low-dose radiotherapy. Patients who could take part had advanced solid tumors with no tumor-infiltrating lymphocytes. The CDR3 consists of 15 residues. The V gene end was trimmed by 7 bases and the J gene end by 2 bases; junction bases not matched to a gene: 8. Germline V lookup: CDR1 LNHDA, CDR2 SQIVND (reference sequence). TRAV- and TRBV-specific primers were used for first-strand cDNA, which covered alpha and beta chains. The authors ran around 19 PCR cycles to amplify TCRs with a constant-region primer and V-primer adapter. With in vitro transcription, the isolated mRNA was amplified. TCRdb passed the reads through MiXCR, listing each CDR3 protein once. The data hold about 60,000 distinct CDR3 sequences, with roughly 24% observed a single time.

The receptor was isolated from a male donor with prostate cancer. The V gene is TRBV19, the J gene TRBJ2-1; 7 bases map to TRBD1. The material was PBMCs, obtained before treatment. The DNA for the CDR3 is TGTGCCAGTAACGATCCCGGGACAGCCTACAATGAGCAGTTCTTC. It is translated as CASNDPGTAYNEQFF. Together with reference TRBV19 and TRBJ2-1, the CDR3 gives the full variable domain: DGGITQSPKYLFRKEGQNVTLSCEQNLNHDAMYWYRQDPGQGLRLIYYSQIVNDFQKGDIAEGYSVSREKKESFPLTVTSAQKNPTAFYLCASNDPGTAYNEQFFGPGTRLTVL.